The TCR beta chain under discussion was sequenced for a study of OX40 agonist ivuxolimab in advanced cancers. Germline CDR1 SGHNT, CDR2 YYREEE (reference sequence). CDR3 length equals 18 residues. Unmatched junction bases numbered 10, after V lost 4 bases and J lost 5 bases. Only in-frame clones appear in the TCRdb table, and some are missing; sequencing was by immunoSEQ multiplex PCR. The sample shows about 26,000 clones, roughly three quarters of them seen only once. The sequence came from an adult with an advanced solid tumor such as melanoma, head and neck, liver or kidney cancer. This sequence joins TRBV5-4 and TRBJ2-2; TRBD2 matches at 14 bases. Sample: CD4+ or CD8+ T cells sorted from blood, taken in a trial of the OX40 agonist ivuxolimab. CDR3 sequence (DNA): TGTGCCAGCAGCAGCCCGACTAGCGGGGGGGCATGGACCGGGGAGCTGTTTTTT. It is translated as CASSSPTSGGAWTGELFF.